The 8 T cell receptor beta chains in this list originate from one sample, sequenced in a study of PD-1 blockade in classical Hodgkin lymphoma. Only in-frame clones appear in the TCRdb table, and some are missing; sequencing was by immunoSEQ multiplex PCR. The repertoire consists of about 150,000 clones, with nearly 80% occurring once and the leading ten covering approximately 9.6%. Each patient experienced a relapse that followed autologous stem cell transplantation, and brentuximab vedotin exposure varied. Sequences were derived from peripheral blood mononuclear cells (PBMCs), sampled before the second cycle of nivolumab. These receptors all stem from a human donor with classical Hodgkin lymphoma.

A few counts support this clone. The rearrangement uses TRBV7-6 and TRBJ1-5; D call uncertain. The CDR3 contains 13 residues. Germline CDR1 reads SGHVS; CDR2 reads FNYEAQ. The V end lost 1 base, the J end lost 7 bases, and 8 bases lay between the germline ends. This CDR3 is CASSLGGGQPQHF. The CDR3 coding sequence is TGTGCCAGCAGCTTAGGCGGTGGACAGCCCCAGCATTTT.

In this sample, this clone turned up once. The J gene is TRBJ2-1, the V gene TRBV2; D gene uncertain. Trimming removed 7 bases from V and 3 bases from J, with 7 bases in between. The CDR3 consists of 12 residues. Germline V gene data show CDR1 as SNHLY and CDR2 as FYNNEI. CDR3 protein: CASTGYYNEQFF. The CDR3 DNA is TGTGCCAGCACCGGATACTACAATGAGCAGTTCTTC.

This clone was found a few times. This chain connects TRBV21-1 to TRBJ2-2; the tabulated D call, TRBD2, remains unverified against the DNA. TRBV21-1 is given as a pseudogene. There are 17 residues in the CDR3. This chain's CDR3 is CASSTGTSGRNTGELFF. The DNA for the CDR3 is TGTGCCAGCAGCACTGGGACTAGCGGGAGGAACACCGGGGAGCTGTTTTTT.

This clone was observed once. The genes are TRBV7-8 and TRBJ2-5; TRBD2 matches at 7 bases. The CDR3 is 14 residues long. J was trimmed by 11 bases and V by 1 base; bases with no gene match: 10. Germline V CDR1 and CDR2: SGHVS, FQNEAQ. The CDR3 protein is CASSLGSGRWEQYF. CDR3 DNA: TGTGCCAGCAGCTTAGGTTCCGGGAGGTGGGAGCAGTACTTC. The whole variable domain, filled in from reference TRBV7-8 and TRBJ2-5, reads GAGVSQSPRYKVAKRGQDVALRCDPISGHVSLFWYQQALGQGPEFLTYFQNEAQLDKSGLPSDRFFAERPEGSVSTLKIQRTQQEDSAVYLCASSLGSGRWEQYFGPGTRLLVL.

The CDR3 reads CASSSGGVLDQPQHF. CDR3 bases: TGTGCCAGCAGCTCCGGGGGGGTCCTGGATCAGCCCCAGCATTTT. The V gene is TRBV7-9, the J gene TRBJ1-5; D may be TRBD1 (5 bases). This CDR3 has 15 amino acids. Germline V CDR1 and CDR2: SEHNR, FQNEAQ (reference sequence). V was clipped by 4 bases and J by 5 bases, with 15 bases between them. Drawing the rest from reference TRBV7-9 and TRBJ1-5, the complete variable domain is DTGVSQNPRHKITKRGQNVTFRCDPISEHNRLYWYRQTLGQGPEFLTYFQNEAQLEKSRLLSDRFSAERPKGSFSTLEIQRTEQGDSAMYLCASSSGGVLDQPQHFGDGTRLSIL.

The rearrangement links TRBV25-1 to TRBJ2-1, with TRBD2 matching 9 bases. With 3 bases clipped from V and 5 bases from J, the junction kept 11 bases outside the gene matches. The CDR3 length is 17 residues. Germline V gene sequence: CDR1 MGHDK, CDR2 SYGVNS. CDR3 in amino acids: CASSEMGGGARDNEQFF. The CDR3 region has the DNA TGTGCCAGCAGTGAGATGGGCGGGGGGGCTCGCGACAATGAGCAGTTCTTC.

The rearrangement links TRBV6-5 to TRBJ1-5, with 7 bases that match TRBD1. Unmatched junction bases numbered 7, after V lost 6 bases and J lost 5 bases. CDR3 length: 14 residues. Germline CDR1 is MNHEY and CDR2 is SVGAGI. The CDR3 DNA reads TGTGCCAGCAGCTGGACAGGTGAGGATCAGCCCCAGCATTTT. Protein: CASSWTGEDQPQHF.

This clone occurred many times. The CDR3: CASSRTGTTYNEQFF. The CDR3 nucleotides read TGTGCCAGCAGCCGCACCGGGACGACCTACAATGAGCAGTTCTTC. The V and J genes are TRBV7-2 and TRBJ2-1; D is possibly TRBD1 or TRBD2 (5 bases each). V was shortened by 5 bases and J by 2 bases, with 13 bases between the two germline ends. The CDR3 spans 15 residues. Looked up from germline, CDR1 is SGHTA and CDR2 is FQGNSA.